The clone carrying this T cell receptor (beta chain) was detected many times. This sample was taken from a study of T-cell reconstitution after alpha-beta-depleted transplantation in children. Unique molecular identifiers were incorporated when the TCRbeta library was constructed. TCRdb re-analysed the PCR reads in MiXCR, keeping a single row per CDR3 protein. The data contain around 240,000 distinct CDR3 sequences, around 9.7% of them singletons. V lost 6 bases and J 2 bases, leaving 10 bases between the germline ends. CDR3 size: 13 residues. The chain is built from TRBV12-3 or TRBV12-4 and TRBJ1-1; D may be TRBD1 (5 bases). The source is a human donor who donated a stem cell graft to a child with SCID. The sequences come from PBMCs from the stem cell graft donor, collected from the stem cell graft. The CDR3 bases are TGTGCCAGCAGCTTCGGGGCCAACACTGAAGCTTTCTTT. Its translation is CASSFGANTEAFF.